Listed below are T cell receptor beta chains from one sample, sequenced in a study of PD-1 blockade in classical Hodgkin lymphoma. Repertoires were generated with immunoSEQ multiplex PCR, while TCRdb's copy carries only in-frame clones and drops some. Counted here are around 66,000 clones, 85% to 90% occurring once; the ten biggest clones make up 15%. Sample: peripheral blood mononuclear cells (PBMCs), taken at baseline. The source of these receptors is a human donor with classical Hodgkin lymphoma. The CDR3 runs from the conserved cysteine through the conserved F or W. A D gene is named only where the DNA matches it firmly.

TRBJ2-7	TRBV19	NA	CASSTLESYEQYF
TRBJ2-5	TRBV6-6	NA	CASNLRDGTDRLWYF
TRBJ2-2	TRBV28	NA	CASSLWDGGELFF
TRBJ1-5	TRBV6-5	TRBD1	CASSRTGTDQPQHF
TRBJ2-2	TRBV5-1	TRBD2	CASSSGTRGTGELFF
TRBJ1-2	TRBV6-5	NA	CASSPSWKSNYGYTF
TRBJ2-5	TRBV15	TRBD1	CATSRERTGWETQYF
TRBJ1-4	TRBV28	TRBD1	CASLDRATEKLFF
TRBJ2-1	TRBV10-3	NA	CAIRTGQRSYNEQFF
TRBJ1-4	TRBV7-8	TRBD1	CASSGNGQVGTRSTNEKLFF
TRBJ2-1	TRBV25-1	TRBD2	CASLPSGGNNEQFF
TRBJ2-5	TRBV7-2	TRBD2	CASSQRGGLETQYF
TRBJ2-7	TRBV6-1	NA	CASSVRPQTGYEQYF
TRBJ2-7	TRBV18	NA	CASSTLTEYEQYF
TRBJ1-2	TRBV6-1	NA	CASSEWGPQTFGYTF
TRBJ1-1	TRBV11-2	TRBD1	CASSPGQGIRAFF
TRBJ2-1	TRBV5-5	NA	CASSWGNEQFF